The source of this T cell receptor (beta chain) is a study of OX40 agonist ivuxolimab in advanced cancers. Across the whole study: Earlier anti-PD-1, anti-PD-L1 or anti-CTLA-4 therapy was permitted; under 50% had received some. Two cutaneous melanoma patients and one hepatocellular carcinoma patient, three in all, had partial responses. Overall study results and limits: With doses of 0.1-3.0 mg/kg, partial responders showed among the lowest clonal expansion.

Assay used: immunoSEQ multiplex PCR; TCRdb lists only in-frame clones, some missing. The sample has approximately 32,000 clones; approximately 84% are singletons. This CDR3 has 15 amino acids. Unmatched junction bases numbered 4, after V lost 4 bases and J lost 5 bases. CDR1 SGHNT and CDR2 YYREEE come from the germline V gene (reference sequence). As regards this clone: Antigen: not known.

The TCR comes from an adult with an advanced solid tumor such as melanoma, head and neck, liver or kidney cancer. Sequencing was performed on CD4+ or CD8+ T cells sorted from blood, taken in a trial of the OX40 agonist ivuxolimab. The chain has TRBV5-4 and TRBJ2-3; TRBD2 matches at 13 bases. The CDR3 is CASSPGLAGVDTQYF. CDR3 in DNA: TGTGCCAGCAGCCCCGGACTAGCGGGAGTAGATACGCAGTATTTT. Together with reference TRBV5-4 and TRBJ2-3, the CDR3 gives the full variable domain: ETGVTQSPTHLIKTRGQQVTLRCSSQSGHNTVSWYQQALGQGPQFIFQYYREEENGRGNFPPRFSGLQFPNYSSELNVNALELDDSALYLCASSPGLAGVDTQYFGPGTRLTVL.